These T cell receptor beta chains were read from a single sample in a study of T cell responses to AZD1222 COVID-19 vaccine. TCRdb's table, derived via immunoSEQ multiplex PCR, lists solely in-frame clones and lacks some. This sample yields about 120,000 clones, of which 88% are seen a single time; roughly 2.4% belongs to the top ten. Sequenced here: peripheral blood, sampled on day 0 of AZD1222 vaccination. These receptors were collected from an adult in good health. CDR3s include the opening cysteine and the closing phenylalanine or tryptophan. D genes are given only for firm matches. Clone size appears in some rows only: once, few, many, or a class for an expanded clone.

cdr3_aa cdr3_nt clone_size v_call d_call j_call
CATSEPQGASTDTQYF TGTGCCACCAGTGAACCACAGGGGGCGAGCACAGATACGCAGTATTTT NA TRBV24-1 TRBD1 TRBJ2-3
CASSSFPDTQYF TGTGCCAGCAGCTCCTTTCCAGATACGCAGTATTTT NA TRBV5-4 NA TRBJ2-3
CASSLVRTSGDLQQYF TGTGCCAGCAGCTTGGTGAGGACTAGCGGAGACCTCCAGCAGTACTTC NA TRBV5-4 TRBD2 TRBJ2-7
CASSQDPTSGAYEQYF TGCGCCAGCAGCCAAGACCCAACTAGCGGAGCCTACGAGCAGTACTTC once TRBV4-1 TRBD2 TRBJ2-7
CASRRTALMNTEAFF TGTGCCAGCAGGAGGACAGCCCTCATGAACACTGAAGCTTTCTTT NA TRBV6-5 NA TRBJ1-1
CASSLGGDSPLHF TGTGCCAGCAGCTTAGGCGGGGATTCACCCCTCCACTTT NA TRBV7-3 NA TRBJ1-6
CASSLGQDYGYTF TGTGCCAGCAGCTTAGGACAGGACTATGGCTACACCTTC NA TRBV11-2 NA TRBJ1-2
CASSHSGQSVGYTF TGTGCCAGCAGCCATAGTGGGCAATCAGTTGGCTACACCTTC NA TRBV3-1/TRBV3-2 NA TRBJ1-2
CASSVEGTRGETQYF TGTGCCAGCAGCGTAGAGGGGACTAGGGGAGAGACCCAGTACTTC NA TRBV9 TRBD2 TRBJ2-5
CAWSVHRGGMGYTF TGTGCCTGGAGTGTACATCGGGGAGGGATGGGCTACACCTTC NA TRBV30 NA TRBJ1-2
CASSSDRGRGPQHF TGTGCCAGTAGTAGCGACAGGGGGCGTGGGCCCCAGCATTTT NA TRBV19 TRBD1 TRBJ1-5
CASSLATNYGYTF TGTGCCAGCAGCTTGGCTACTAACTATGGCTACACCTTC NA TRBV5-4 NA TRBJ1-2
CASSFRAYQETQYF TGTGCCAGCAGTTTTCGAGCCTACCAAGAGACCCAGTACTTC once TRBV28 NA TRBJ2-5
CASSTLGTQGEQYF TGTGCCAGTAGTACCCTAGGGACCCAAGGCGAGCAGTACTTC NA TRBV19 NA TRBJ2-7
CASSIAVTGTDTQYF TGTGCCAGTAGTATAGCCGTGACTGGCACAGATACGCAGTATTTT once TRBV19 NA TRBJ2-3
CASTRGRDGNQPQHF TGTGCCAGTACCCGGGGCAGGGATGGCAATCAGCCCCAGCATTTT few TRBV19 NA TRBJ1-5
CASSFSAGGYEKLFF TGTGCCAGCAGTTTCTCGGCAGGGGGGTATGAAAAACTGTTTTTT NA TRBV27 TRBD1 TRBJ1-4
CASSLVLASSYNEQFF TGCGCCAGCAGCTTGGTCCTAGCGAGCTCCTACAATGAGCAGTTCTTC NA TRBV5-1 NA TRBJ2-1
CASSQRSEQFF TGTGCCAGCAGCCAAAGGAGTGAGCAGTTCTTC NA TRBV3-1/TRBV3-2 NA TRBJ2-1
CASMGTSGNYEQYF TGTGCCAGTATGGGGACTAGCGGGAACTACGAGCAGTACTTC NA TRBV19 TRBD2 TRBJ2-7
CSVPTGMGTDTQYF TGCAGCGTCCCGACAGGGATGGGAACAGATACGCAGTATTTT NA TRBV29-1 TRBD1 TRBJ2-3
CASSIGGYTEAFF TGTGCCAGTAGTATCGGCGGATACACTGAAGCTTTCTTT NA TRBV19 NA TRBJ1-1
CASSPRLAGVRNEQFF TGTGCCAGCAGCCCCCGACTAGCGGGAGTCCGCAATGAGCAGTTCTTC NA TRBV11-2 TRBD2 TRBJ2-1
CASSPSSYEQYF TGTGCCAGCTCACCTTCCTCCTACGAGCAGTACTTC NA TRBV18 NA TRBJ2-7
CASSIHTGELFF TGTGCCAGTAGTATCCACACCGGGGAGCTGTTTTTT NA TRBV19 NA TRBJ2-2
CASREGLAGTGELFF TGTGCCAGCAGGGAAGGACTAGCAGGCACCGGGGAGCTGTTTTTT NA TRBV11-3 TRBD2 TRBJ2-2
CASSLQAGGRSTQYF TGTGCCAGCAGCTTACAGGCGGGAGGCAGGAGTACGCAGTATTTT NA TRBV11-2 TRBD2 TRBJ2-3
CSAGNNEQFF TGCAGCGCCGGGAACAATGAGCAGTTCTTC NA TRBV29-1 NA TRBJ2-1
CASSEFGLSYEQYF TGTGCCAGCAGTGAGTTTGGACTTTCCTACGAGCAGTACTTC NA TRBV6-6 NA TRBJ2-7
CASSRGGDRYEKLFF TGTGCCAGCAGCCGAGGTGGGGACCGATATGAAAAACTGTTTTTT NA TRBV28 NA TRBJ1-4
CASSTLAGGPRGNEQFF TGCGCCAGCAGCACACTAGCGGGAGGGCCCAGAGGGAATGAGCAGTTCTTC NA TRBV5-1 TRBD2 TRBJ2-1
CASRPGTVGTGELFF TGCGCCAGCAGGCCCGGGACAGTGGGAACCGGGGAGCTGTTTTTT once TRBV5-1 TRBD1 TRBJ2-2
CASSRTGANQPQHF TGTGCCAGCAGTAGGACAGGGGCGAATCAGCCCCAGCATTTT NA TRBV28 TRBD1 TRBJ1-5
CATSRRKTSAQSYEQYF TGTGCCACCAGCAGACGCAAGACTAGCGCGCAGTCCTACGAGCAGTACTTC NA TRBV15 TRBD2 TRBJ2-7
CASSSRGSYEQYF TGTGCCAGCAGTTCCCGGGGCTCCTACGAGCAGTACTTC NA TRBV12-3/TRBV12-4 NA TRBJ2-7
CASSFSGSAKDTQYF TGTGCCAGCAGTTTTAGCGGGAGTGCTAAAGATACGCAGTATTTT few TRBV2 TRBD2 TRBJ2-3